This T cell receptor beta chain emerged from a study of cytotoxic CD8 clonotypes in ibrutinib-treated CLL (dated by TCRdb to about 2021). Regarding the research as a whole: The cohort had ten to twelve relapsed/refractory and about 15 treatment-naive patients; 17 to 18 were IGHV unmutated. Responses were partial in 24 patients and complete in 2; after median around 72 months follow-up, around 15 stayed in remission and roughly twelve progressed. The response samples were drawn at a median of approximately 11 months into treatment, with a range of about 6 to 36 months. On average, each sample had a few hundred thousand productive templates and approximately 89,000 productive rearrangements. Longitudinal samples were obtainable from about 30% of the roughly 90 participants in the trial. Cryopreserved peripheral blood mononuclear cells were obtained before treatment, at response, and at either sustained remission or disease progression. Every sample from remission and from progressive disease was obtained while the patients were still on ibrutinib. Overall study outcomes, separate from this receptor: Public clonotypes were found to be uncommon and were observed to contract or remain stable during treatment; the increase in clonality was shown to reflect expansion of private clonotypes at ibrutinib response. Sustained-remission and progressing patients did not have matched sampling times, and lymph node repertoires were not examined. An increase in clonality was observed at ibrutinib response, with clonality remaining stable during sustained remission and falling back toward baseline at progression. Baseline clonality was found to be higher than that of age-matched healthy donors and was strongly correlated with circulating CD8+ T-cell counts.

In the paper's terms, the time point label means: progressive disease on ibrutinib. For TCR beta library preparation, 2 to 2.5 micrograms of genomic DNA were isolated from cryopreserved PBMCs. High-throughput TCR beta sequencing was performed on longitudinal blood samples from CLL patients receiving ibrutinib monotherapy. The patients took part in an open-label, single-center phase 2 trial of ibrutinib monotherapy. From the cysteine up to the phenylalanine, the CDR3 has a length of 15 residues. Only the CDR3 DNA is retained, 45 bases long and in frame from the first base. CDR1 and CDR2 (SGHNT, YENEEA) derive from the germline V gene. V is clipped by 5 bases and J by 3 bases, and the sequence between their germline boundaries is 16 bases long. The goal of deep resolution MiSeq sequencing was a depth between 1 in 1 million and 1 in 200,000 T cells, and coverage averaged 10x per clonotype. The immunoSEQ hsTCRB Kit was used to generate TCR beta libraries. The study's own analysis went as follows. The data were analyzed with ImmunoSEQ Analyzer and ImmunoSEQ Data Assistant, and V, D and J gene assignments followed IMGT definitions. Clonality, with values ranging from 0 to 1, was calculated as one minus the normalized Shannon entropy of productive rearrangement frequencies. Only overrepresented clonotypes making up at least 0.05% of the repertoire of each patient were included in the public clonotype analysis. Roughly 12 age-matched healthy donor repertoires from immuneACCESS were used as controls for clonality. Entries here come from immuneACCESS through TCRdb and include only in-frame sequences with V and J called. Some clones fail to appear in such tables; in the studies checked, an unresolved V gene covers under half of the shortfall, and the cause of the remainder is unknown. V and J calls and clone size are given by that table; D and trimming were obtained from the DNA. Counted in this sample were under 50,000 clones; 65% to 70% of them appeared once. Of the sample, about 6.8% is held by the ten largest clones.

As concerns this clone: Its cognate antigen has yet to be identified. Qualities for individual bases were not recorded, and no much larger clone is one base off.

The V and J genes are TRBV11-3 and TRBJ1-1; TRBD1 might be the D gene, on 5 matching bases. The sequence derives from a human donor with chronic lymphocytic leukemia. The sequencing here drew on PBMCs, taken at disease progression, from a patient treated with ibrutinib. The CDR3: CASSLGARVDTEAFF. The DNA reads as follows: TGTGCCAGCAGCCTCGGGGCTCGTGTAGACACTGAAGCTTTCTTT.